The next 30 T cell receptor beta chains were all read from a single sample in a study of blood T cell repertoires in COVID-19. TCRdb's copy holds only in-frame clones and misses some; the assay was immunoSEQ multiplex PCR. This sample has a few hundred thousand clones, with around 86% found just once. The material sequenced was PBMCs or T cells enriched from blood (not recorded which). These receptors were obtained from a woman in her 50s who had recovered from COVID-19.

This chain connects TRBV5-4 to TRBJ1-1; the match to TRBD1 covers 8 bases. CDR3 length equals 12 residues. Germline V gives CDR1 SGHNT, CDR2 YYREEE (reference sequence). The V segment lost 4 bases and the J segment 10 bases; nucleotides outside the gene matches: 6. Here the CDR3 reads CASSPGTGLAFF. The CDR3 nucleotides read TGTGCCAGCAGCCCGGGGACAGGTTTAGCTTTCTTT.

The chain uses TRBV7-2 and TRBJ1-1, with 9 bases aligning to TRBD1. The CDR3 sequence is 16 residues long. Germline V gene lookup returns CDR1 SGHTA and CDR2 FQGNSA. Trimming cost V 5 bases and J 4 bases; bases outside gene matches: 11. The CDR3 sequence: CASSLQGARVPTEAFF. CDR3 sequence (DNA): TGTGCCAGCAGCCTACAGGGGGCGAGGGTCCCCACTGAAGCTTTCTTT.

The chain recombines TRBV30 with TRBJ2-1; tentative D call: TRBD1 (5 bases). Germline V gene data show CDR1 as GTSNPN and CDR2 as SVGIG (reference sequence). This CDR3 is built from 14 residues. V lost 4 bases to trimming and J lost 3 bases, with 13 bases between them. The CDR3 is CAWTGWGYYNEQFF. The CDR3, as DNA: TGTGCCTGGACCGGCTGGGGCTACTACAATGAGCAGTTCTTC.

J is TRBJ1-5 and V is TRBV19, with TRBD1 as a possible D gene (6 bases). Germline V CDR1 and CDR2: LNHDA, SQIVND (reference sequence). Between the trimmed V and J ends, which lost 5 bases and 4 bases, there was a span of 9 bases. The CDR3 consists of 13 residues. The CDR3 spells CASSRQENQPQHF. The CDR3 region has the DNA TGTGCCAGTAGTCGACAGGAAAATCAGCCCCAGCATTTT.

This chain links TRBV9 with TRBJ2-5, with 10 bases lining up with TRBD2. The CDR3 has 16 amino acids. Germline assignment: CDR1 SGDLS and CDR2 YYNGEE. With 7 bases clipped from V and 2 bases from J, the junction kept 11 bases outside the gene matches. The CDR3 sequence is CASAAGTSVTQETQYF. CDR3 nucleotide sequence: TGTGCCAGCGCCGCGGGGACTAGCGTAACTCAAGAGACCCAGTACTTC.

J is TRBJ1-3 and V is TRBV3-1 (or the pseudogene TRBV3-2); D call uncertain. This CDR3 region has 15 residues. V was cut by 4 bases and J by 0 bases, with 10 bases left in between. Germline lookup yields CDR1 LGHDT and CDR2 YNNKEL (reference sequence). CDR3 bases: TGTGCCAGCAGCCTTCAACTGAGCTCTGGAAACACCATATATTTT. This encodes CASSLQLSSGNTIYF.

CDR3 nucleotide sequence: TGTGCCAGCAGCCCGCGGGCCGGGACTTCCTCAGGGTCACCCCTCCACTTT. Amino acid sequence: CASSPRAGTSSGSPLHF. This rearrangement joins TRBV11-3 to TRBJ1-6; a weak D match, TRBD1 (5 bases). This CDR3 contains 17 residues. Germline CDR1 SGHNT, CDR2 YENEEA. The V and J ends lost 5 bases and 10 bases respectively, with 24 bases between them.

This sequence joins TRBV15 and TRBJ1-2; D gene uncertain. Between the trimmed V and J ends, which lost 1 base and 5 bases, there was a span of 14 bases. Germline CDR1 and CDR2: LNHNV and YYDKDF (reference sequence). This CDR3 region has 15 residues. In DNA form, the CDR3 reads TGTGCCACCAGCAGAGTCGCAGGCGCCCTTTATGGCTACACCTTC. This codes for CATSRVAGALYGYTF.

CDR3 bases: TGTGCCAGCTCACAAACCATATCGACTAGCGGAGGACCGCCCAACTACAATGAGCAGTTCTTC. Translating it yields CASSQTISTSGGPPNYNEQFF. The chain recombines TRBV18 with TRBJ2-1; 9 bases are shared with TRBD2. V lost 4 bases, J lost 3 bases, and 22 bases stayed unmatched. The CDR3 is made up of 21 amino acids. The V gene's germline CDR1 is KGHSH and CDR2 LQKENI.

The chain recombines TRBV28 with TRBJ1-2, with D maybe TRBD1 (5 bases). CDR1 is MDHEN, CDR2 SYDVKM, per germline. V lost 3 bases to trimming and J lost 3 bases, with 8 bases between them. This CDR3 contains 13 residues. The CDR3 nucleotides read TGTGCCAGCAGTTTGGTAGGGGACTATGGCTACACCTTC. Amino acids: CASSLVGDYGYTF.

This clone was picked up one time. The genes are TRBV18 and TRBJ1-4; 8 nucleotides agree with TRBD1. Germline-derived CDR1 and CDR2 are KGHSH and LQKENI. V dropped 3 bases and J dropped 2; count of bases not matched to a gene: 2. This CDR3 spans 15 amino acids. The CDR3 spells CASSPRTGTNEKLFF. DNA of the CDR3: TGTGCCAGCTCACCCCGGACAGGGACTAATGAAAAACTGTTTTTT.

The V and J genes are TRBV20-1 and TRBJ1-5; perhaps TRBD1 as D (6 bases). The CDR3 consists of 15 residues. Trimming took 3 bases from V and 4 from J, leaving 16 bases between them. CDR1 and CDR2 (germline): DFQATT, SNEGSKA (reference sequence). The CDR3 sequence is CSASTGWDKNQPQHF. Written as DNA, the CDR3 is TGCAGTGCTAGTACAGGGTGGGACAAGAATCAGCCCCAGCATTTT.

CDR3 residues: CSVTERQGRSYGYTF. In DNA form, the CDR3 reads TGCAGCGTAACTGAACGACAGGGGCGGTCGTATGGCTACACCTTC. The V and J genes are TRBV29-1 and TRBJ1-2, with 8 bases fitting TRBD1. Germline assignment: CDR1 SQVTM and CDR2 ANQGSEA. The CDR3 has 15 amino acids. Unmatched junction bases numbered 14, after V lost 6 bases and J lost 5 bases.

In this sample, this clone turned up once. This chain joins TRBV11-3 and TRBJ2-7; TRBD2 might be the D (6 bases). Trimming pared 5 bases from V and 2 bases from J, leaving 16 bases between. The CDR3 length is 15 residues. Germline V gene data show CDR1 as SGHNT and CDR2 as YENEEA. DNA for the CDR3: TGTGCCAGCAGCCGCGGGACGGGACCTACCTACGAGCAGTACTTC. This encodes CASSRGTGPTYEQYF. The full variable domain, with the rest looked up from reference TRBV11-3 and TRBJ2-7, is EAGVVQSPRYKIIEKKQPVAFWCNPISGHNTLYWYLQNLGQGPELLIRYENEEAVDDSQLPKDRFSAERLKGVDSTLKIQPAELGDSAVYLCASSRGTGPTYEQYFGPGTRLTVT.

The chain carries TRBV11-2 and TRBJ2-3, with a possible D match to TRBD2 (8 bases). V was clipped by 6 bases and J by 7 bases, with 17 bases between them. This CDR3 has 14 amino acids. In germline, CDR1 is SGHAT, CDR2 FQNNGV. The CDR3 loop is CASRRGREVNTQYF. For the CDR3, the DNA is TGTGCCAGCAGGAGGGGGCGGGAGGTGAATACGCAGTATTTT.

The chain recombines TRBV4-3 with TRBJ1-2, with TRBD1 identical over 9 bases. The V and J ends lost 3 bases and 8 bases, in that order; junction bases with no gene match: 13. Germline CDR1 LGHNA, CDR2 YSLEER. This CDR3 has 16 amino acids. CDR3 coding DNA: TGCGCCAGCAGCCAGGATAGCCTCGGACAGGGGTCGGGCTACACCTTC. Protein product: CASSQDSLGQGSGYTF.

J is TRBJ2-1 and V is TRBV10-3; 7 nucleotides agree with TRBD2. The CDR3 runs to 12 residues. V dropped 5 bases and J dropped 8; count of bases not matched to a gene: 3. From germline, CDR1 is ENHRY and CDR2 SYGVKD. The CDR3 is CAISSGRDEQFF. CDR3 coding DNA: TGTGCCATCAGTTCGGGGAGGGATGAGCAGTTCTTC.

This chain connects TRBV4-3 to TRBJ2-6; the D gene is possibly TRBD1 (6 bases). CDR1 is LGHNA and CDR2 is YSLEER in the germline V gene. This CDR3 is built from 18 residues. V gave up 0 bases and J gave up 4 bases, with 16 bases separating them. The chain's CDR3 is CASSQDLGQYKGANVLTF. In DNA form, the CDR3 reads TGCGCCAGCAGCCAAGATCTCGGACAGTACAAGGGGGCCAACGTCCTGACTTTC.

The CDR3 DNA sequence: TGTGCCAGCAGCTTGGTTCGAGGGCTTGGCCAAGAGACCCAGTACTTC. Amino acids: CASSLVRGLGQETQYF. The chain carries TRBV5-5 and TRBJ2-5; weak D call: TRBD2 (5 bases). The CDR3 length is 16 residues. Trimming left V 0 bases short and J 1 base short, with 13 bases between. Germline assignment: CDR1 SGHKS and CDR2 YYEKEE (reference sequence).

The chain couples TRBV5-8 to TRBJ1-2; TRBD1 might be the D (6 bases). The CDR3 spans 15 residues. V lost 0 bases to trimming and J lost 6 bases, with 15 bases between them. CDR1 and CDR2 (germline): SGHTS, YDEGEE. CDR3 sequence reads: CASSLDRRGANGYTF. The CDR3 coding sequence is TGTGCCAGCAGCTTGGATCGGCGGGGGGCGAATGGCTACACCTTC.

This clone was observed a few times. Within the sample, other DNA sequences also encode this same CDR3. V is TRBV18 and J is TRBJ1-5; D remains ambiguous. The CDR3 covers 16 residues. The V gene's germline CDR1 is KGHSH and CDR2 LQKENI. V lost 0 bases and J lost 0, with 9 bases in between. The CDR3 sequence is CASSPPGGSSNQPQHF. For the CDR3, the DNA is TGTGCCAGCTCACCACCTGGAGGGTCTAGCAATCAGCCCCAGCATTTT. The complete variable domain, with remaining parts taken from reference TRBV18 and TRBJ1-5, reads NAGVMQNPRHLVRRRGQEARLRCSPMKGHSHVYWYRQLPEEGLKFMVYLQKENIIDESGMPKERFSAEFPKEGPSILRIQQVVRGDSAAYFCASSPPGGSSNQPQHFGDGTRLSIL.

The chain is built from TRBV28 and TRBJ1-2, with TRBD1 matching over 10 bases. The CDR3 covers 14 residues. With 7 bases clipped from V and 6 bases from J, the junction kept 8 bases outside the gene matches. Germline CDR1 is MDHEN and CDR2 is SYDVKM. The CDR3 sequence is CASKPPGQGNGYTF. CDR3 bases: TGTGCCAGCAAGCCACCGGGACAGGGGAATGGCTACACCTTC.

This clone is a singleton in its sample. The V and J genes are TRBV7-6 and TRBJ2-7, with 8 bases aligning to TRBD2. Germline V gene data show CDR1 as SGHVS and CDR2 as FNYEAQ. The CDR3 covers 15 residues. V shed 1 base, J shed 6 bases, and the junction held 8 bases outside the gene matches. The CDR3 reads CASSLGSAGGGEQYF. Here the CDR3 DNA reads TGTGCCAGCAGCTTAGGATCCGCGGGGGGCGGCGAGCAGTACTTC.

The sample holds one count of this clone. The genes are TRBV30 and TRBJ2-3; 8 nucleotides line up with TRBD2. The CDR3 extends over 15 amino acids. With 0 bases clipped from V and 6 bases from J, the junction kept 8 bases outside the gene matches. In germline, CDR1 is GTSNPN, CDR2 SVGIG (reference sequence). This CDR3 is CAWSVQAGGQDTQYF. CDR3 nucleotide sequence: TGTGCCTGGAGTGTACAGGCGGGGGGCCAGGATACGCAGTATTTT. The full variable domain, with the rest looked up from reference TRBV30 and TRBJ2-3, is SQTIHQWPATLVQPVGSPLSLECTVEGTSNPNLYWYRQAAGRGLQLLFYSVGIGQISSEVPQNLSASRPQDRQFILSSKKLLLSDSGFYLCAWSVQAGGQDTQYFGPGTRLTVL.

This clone appeared a single time. The V call is TRBV21-1, the J call TRBJ1-6; TRBD1 is taken as the D call from the table, unchecked against the DNA. TRBV21-1 is annotated as a pseudogene. CDR3 length equals 18 residues. The CDR3 reads CASSTSPLRRGGNSPLHF. DNA of the CDR3: TGTGCCAGCAGCACAAGTCCCTTGCGCAGGGGCGGTAATTCACCCCTCCACTTT.

The V call is TRBV4-1, the J call TRBJ2-4; 7 nucleotides match TRBD2. This CDR3 region has 15 residues. V lost 0 bases, J lost 9 bases, and 8 bases stayed unmatched. In germline, CDR1 is MGHRA, CDR2 YSYEKL. This CDR3 is CASSQDLIWGGIQYF. CDR3 in DNA: TGCGCCAGCAGCCAAGATCTTATTTGGGGGGGCATTCAGTACTTC.

This rearrangement joins TRBV9 to TRBJ2-7; 7 bases are a match to TRBD1. CDR3 length: 14 amino acids. Germline V gene lookup returns CDR1 SGDLS and CDR2 YYNGEE. With V trimmed by 3 bases and J by 7 bases, 10 bases remained unmatched. Here the CDR3 reads CASSGGEGAWEQYF. CDR3 sequence (DNA): TGTGCCAGCAGCGGGGGAGAGGGGGCTTGGGAGCAGTACTTC.

The chain joins TRBV9 to TRBJ2-3, with 7 nucleotides matching TRBD2. CDR1 SGDLS and CDR2 YYNGEE come from the germline V gene. J was trimmed by 0 bases and V by 0 bases; bases with no gene match: 4. This CDR3 contains 16 residues. The CDR3 here is CASSVVWGGSTDTQYF. CDR3 bases: TGTGCCAGCAGCGTAGTATGGGGGGGAAGCACAGATACGCAGTATTTT. The variable domain in full, completed from reference TRBV9 and TRBJ2-3, reads DSGVTQTPKHLITATGQRVTLRCSPRSGDLSVYWYQQSLDQGLQFLIQYYNGEERAKGNILERFSAQQFPDLHSELNLSSLELGDSALYFCASSVVWGGSTDTQYFGPGTRLTVL.

The J gene is TRBJ1-2, the V gene TRBV5-6; 7 bases fit TRBD1. This CDR3 has 14 amino acids. V shed 2 bases, J shed 4 bases, and the junction held 5 bases outside the gene matches. The V gene's germline CDR1 is SGHDT and CDR2 YYEEEE. This CDR3 is CASSFRTGRYGYTF. The CDR3 DNA sequence: TGTGCCAGCAGCTTCCGGACAGGACGCTATGGCTACACCTTC.

In DNA form, the CDR3 reads TGTGCCAGCAGTTCGGTGGGACAGGGGGTTTATAATGAAAAACTGTTTTTT. Translation: CASSSVGQGVYNEKLFF. The chain has TRBV27 and TRBJ1-4, with 11 bases aligning to TRBD1. The length of the CDR3 is 17 residues. Germline V CDR1 and CDR2: MNHEY, SMNVEV (reference sequence). The V gene end was trimmed by 4 bases and the J gene end by 4 bases; junction bases not matched to a gene: 8.